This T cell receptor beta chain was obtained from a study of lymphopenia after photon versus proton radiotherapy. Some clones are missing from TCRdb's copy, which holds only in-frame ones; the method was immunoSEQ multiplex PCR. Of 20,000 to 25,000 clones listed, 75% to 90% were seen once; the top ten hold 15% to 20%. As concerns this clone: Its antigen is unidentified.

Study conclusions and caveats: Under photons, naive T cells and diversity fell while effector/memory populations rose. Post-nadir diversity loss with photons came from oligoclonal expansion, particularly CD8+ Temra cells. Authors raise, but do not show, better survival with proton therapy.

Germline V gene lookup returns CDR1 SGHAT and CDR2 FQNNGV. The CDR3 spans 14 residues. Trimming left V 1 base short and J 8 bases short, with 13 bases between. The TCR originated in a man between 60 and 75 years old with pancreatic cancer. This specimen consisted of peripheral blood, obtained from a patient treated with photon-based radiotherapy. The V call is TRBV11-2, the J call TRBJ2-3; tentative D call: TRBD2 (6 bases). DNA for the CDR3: TGTGCCAGCAGCTTAGGTCGGGGGTGGGGTACGCAGTATTTT. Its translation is CASSLGRGWGTQYF.